Listed below are T cell receptor beta chains from one sample, sequenced in a study of T cells in tuberculosis. Clones were sequenced by immunoSEQ multiplex PCR, and TCRdb holds only the in-frame ones, with some missing. The sample has 20,000 to 25,000 clones, around 97% seen once. The sequencing sample was made of PBMCs. The receptors were sampled from a donor under 30 with latent tuberculosis or without tuberculosis infection. CDR3s include the opening cysteine and the closing phenylalanine or tryptophan. Fields, in order: V gene, D gene, clone size, J gene, CDR3 DNA, CDR3 protein. A D gene is named only where the DNA matches it firmly. The size of a clone is reported for some rows only, either as once, few or many, or as a class for expanded clones.

>TRBV7-2|TRBD2|once|TRBJ2-7
TGTGCCAGCAGCTTAGATGGAGGGGAGGGACACGAGCAGTACTTC
CASSLDGGEGHEQYF
>TRBV11-2|.|.|TRBJ1-4
TGTGCCAGCAGCTTAGCACTTAATGAAAAACTGTTTTTT
CASSLALNEKLFF
>TRBV29-1|.|.|TRBJ1-2
TGCAGCGTTGAAGATACTAGGCCGGAACTTCTTTATGGCTACACCTTC
CSVEDTRPELLYGYTF
>TRBV6-6|TRBD1|.|TRBJ2-1
TGTGCCAGCAGACCCGAGGGACAGGGGCCGGATCATGAGCAGTTCTTC
CASRPEGQGPDHEQFF
>TRBV28|.|once|TRBJ2-7
TGTGCCAGCACTACGATCCAGCGACGAAGGGGCGAGCAGTACTTC
CASTTIQRRRGEQYF
>TRBV5-1|.|.|TRBJ2-5
TGCGCCAGCGCCGAGTCCGTTGAGACCCAGTACTTC
CASAESVETQYF
>TRBV5-4|.|.|TRBJ1-1
TGTGCCAGCAGCCCCGTAGGGGGAGGGGAAGCTTTCTTT
CASSPVGGGEAFF
>TRBV5-1|.|.|TRBJ2-1
TGCGCCAGCAGCTTAGGGTCAAGGGGTAATAATGAGCAGTTCTTC
CASSLGSRGNNEQFF
>TRBV2|.|.|TRBJ1-6
TGTGCCAGCAGTTTTTACAGGGCCCTCTATAATTCACCCCTCCACTTT
CASSFYRALYNSPLHF
>TRBV19|.|.|TRBJ1-1
TGTGCCAGTACCGGAACAGGGAGTCGGGCTTTCTTT
CASTGTGSRAFF
>TRBV10-1|TRBD1|.|TRBJ2-1
TGCGCCAGCAGCCAACACAGGGGCGTCAACTACAATGAGCAGTTCTTC
CASSQHRGVNYNEQFF
>TRBV9|.|.|TRBJ1-2
TGTGCCAGCAAGGCAGGGCAAGAGATCGGCTATGGCTACACCTTC
CASKAGQEIGYGYTF
>TRBV5-4|.|once|TRBJ2-2
TGTGCCAGCAGCTTATCAGGGGATTCCGGGGAGCTGTTTTTT
CASSLSGDSGELFF
>TRBV25-1|.|.|TRBJ2-3
TGTGCCAGCAGTGAATCCAGACCAGGGGTGGTTACAGATACGCAGTATTTT
CASSESRPGVVTDTQYF
>TRBV25-1|TRBD1|once|TRBJ2-2
TGTGCCAGCAGTGAAAGAGGGGGACAGGGGTGGGAGCTGTTTTTT
CASSERGGQGWELFF
>TRBV6-1|.|.|TRBJ1-1
TGTGCCAGCAGTGTTCCCAGGGGTGGCACTGAAGCTTTCTTT
CASSVPRGGTEAFF
>TRBV7-3|TRBD1|once|TRBJ2-5
TGTGCCAGCAGCCTGGGCGGGACAGGGGCGGGGCGTTTACAAGAGACCCAGTACTTC
CASSLGGTGAGRLQETQYF
>TRBV2|TRBD2|.|TRBJ2-7
TGTGCCAGCATCCCACTAGCGGGTCTCGGGGAGCAGTACTTC
CASIPLAGLGEQYF
>TRBV27|.|.|TRBJ1-5
TGTGCCAGCAGCCAACCCTCGGGGCCCCAGCATTTT
CASSQPSGPQHF
>TRBV30|.|.|TRBJ1-1
TGTGCCTGGAGTCCCCCGGTTTTTCAGGACACTGAAGCTTTCTTT
CAWSPPVFQDTEAFF
>TRBV30|.|.|TRBJ2-3
TGTGCCTGGACCTCTAGTTACACGCAGTATTTT
CAWTSSYTQYF
>TRBV19|.|.|TRBJ1-2
TGTGCCAGTAGCCGCGAGGGACTATTCTATGGCTACACCTTC
CASSREGLFYGYTF